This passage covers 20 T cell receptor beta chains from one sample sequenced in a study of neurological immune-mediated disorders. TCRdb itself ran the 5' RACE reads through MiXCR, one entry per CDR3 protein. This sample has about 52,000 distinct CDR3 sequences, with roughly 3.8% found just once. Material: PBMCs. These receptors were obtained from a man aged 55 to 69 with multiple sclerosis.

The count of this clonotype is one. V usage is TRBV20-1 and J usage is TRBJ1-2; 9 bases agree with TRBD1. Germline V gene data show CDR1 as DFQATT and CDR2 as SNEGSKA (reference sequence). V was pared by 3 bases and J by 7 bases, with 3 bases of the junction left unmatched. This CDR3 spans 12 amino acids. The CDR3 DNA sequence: TGCAGTGCTAGCACAGGGGGCGGTGGCTACACCTTC. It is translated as CSASTGGGGYTF.

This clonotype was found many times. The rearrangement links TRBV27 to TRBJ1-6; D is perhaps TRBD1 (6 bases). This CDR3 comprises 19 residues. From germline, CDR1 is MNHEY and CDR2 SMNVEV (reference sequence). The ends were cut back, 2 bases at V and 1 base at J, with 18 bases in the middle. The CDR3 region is CASSLAGGGILSYNSPLHF. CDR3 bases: TGTGCCAGCAGTTTAGCGGGGGGCGGCATATTATCCTATAATTCACCCCTCCACTTT.

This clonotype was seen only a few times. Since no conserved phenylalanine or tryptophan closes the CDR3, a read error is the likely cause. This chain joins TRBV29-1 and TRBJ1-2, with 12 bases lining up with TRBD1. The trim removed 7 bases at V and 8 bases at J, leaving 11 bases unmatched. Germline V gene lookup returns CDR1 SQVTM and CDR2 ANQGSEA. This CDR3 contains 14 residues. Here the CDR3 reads CSAGTGGELGGYTN. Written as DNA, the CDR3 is TGCAGCGCTGGGACAGGGGGCGAATTGGGAGGCTACACCAAC.

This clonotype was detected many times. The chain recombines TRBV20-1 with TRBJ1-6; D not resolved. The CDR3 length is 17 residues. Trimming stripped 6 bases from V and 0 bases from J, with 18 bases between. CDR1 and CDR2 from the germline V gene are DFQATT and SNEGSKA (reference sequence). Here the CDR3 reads CSAPPAPISSYNSPLHF. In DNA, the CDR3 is TGCAGTGCCCCCCCGGCCCCAATAAGCTCCTATAATTCACCCCTCCACTTT.

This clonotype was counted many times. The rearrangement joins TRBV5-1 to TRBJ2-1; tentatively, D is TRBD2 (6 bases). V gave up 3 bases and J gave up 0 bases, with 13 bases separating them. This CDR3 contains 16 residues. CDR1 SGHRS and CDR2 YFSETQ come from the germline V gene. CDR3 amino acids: CASSSNSGSSYNEQFF. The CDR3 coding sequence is TGCGCCAGCAGCTCCAATAGCGGAAGCTCCTACAATGAGCAGTTCTTC.

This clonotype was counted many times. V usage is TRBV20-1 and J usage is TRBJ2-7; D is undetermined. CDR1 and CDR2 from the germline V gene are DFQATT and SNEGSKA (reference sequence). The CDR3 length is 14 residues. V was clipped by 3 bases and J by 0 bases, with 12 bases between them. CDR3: CSASQVVSSYEQYF. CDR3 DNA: TGCAGTGCTAGCCAAGTTGTCAGCTCCTACGAGCAGTACTTC.

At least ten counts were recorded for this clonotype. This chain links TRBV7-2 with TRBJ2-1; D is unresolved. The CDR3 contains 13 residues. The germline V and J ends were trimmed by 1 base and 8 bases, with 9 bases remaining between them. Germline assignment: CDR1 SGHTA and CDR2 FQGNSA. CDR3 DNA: TGTGCCAGCAGCTTAGAGTGGAGAGATGAGCAGTTCTTC. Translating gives CASSLEWRDEQFF.

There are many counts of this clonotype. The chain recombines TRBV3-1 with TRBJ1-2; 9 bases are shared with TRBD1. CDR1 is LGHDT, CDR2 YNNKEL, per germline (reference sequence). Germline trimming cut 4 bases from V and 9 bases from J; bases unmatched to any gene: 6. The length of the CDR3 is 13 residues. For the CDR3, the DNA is TGTGCCAGCAGCCGGACAGGGGCCTGGAGCTACACCTTC. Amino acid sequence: CASSRTGAWSYTF.

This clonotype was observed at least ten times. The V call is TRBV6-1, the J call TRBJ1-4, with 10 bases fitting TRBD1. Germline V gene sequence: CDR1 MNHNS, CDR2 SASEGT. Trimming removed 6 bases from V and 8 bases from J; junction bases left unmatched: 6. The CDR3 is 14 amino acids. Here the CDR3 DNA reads TGTGCCAGCAGACCCGGGACAGGGGACGAAAAACTGTTTTTT. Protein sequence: CASRPGTGDEKLFF.

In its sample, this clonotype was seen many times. CDR3 in amino acids: CSVEDPGLYGYTF. CDR3 coding DNA: TGCAGCGTTGAAGATCCCGGACTATATGGCTACACCTTC. This chain links TRBV29-1 with TRBJ1-2; D not certain. Trimming took off 0 bases at V and 5 bases at J, with 10 bases between the two ends. The CDR3 covers 13 residues. CDR1 and CDR2 (germline): SQVTM, ANQGSEA.

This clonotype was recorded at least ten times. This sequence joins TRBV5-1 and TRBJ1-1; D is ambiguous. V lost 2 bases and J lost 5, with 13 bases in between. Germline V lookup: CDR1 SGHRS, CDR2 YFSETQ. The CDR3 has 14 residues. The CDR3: CASSFDGVGTEAFF. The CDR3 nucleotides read TGCGCCAGCAGCTTCGATGGAGTTGGGACTGAAGCTTTCTTT.

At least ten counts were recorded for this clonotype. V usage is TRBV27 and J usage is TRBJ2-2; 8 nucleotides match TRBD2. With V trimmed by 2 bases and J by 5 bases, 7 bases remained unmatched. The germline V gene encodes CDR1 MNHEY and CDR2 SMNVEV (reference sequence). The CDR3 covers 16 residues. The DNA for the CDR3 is TGTGCCAGCAGTTTAAGGGGACTAGTCAATACCGGGGAGCTGTTTTTT. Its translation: CASSLRGLVNTGELFF.

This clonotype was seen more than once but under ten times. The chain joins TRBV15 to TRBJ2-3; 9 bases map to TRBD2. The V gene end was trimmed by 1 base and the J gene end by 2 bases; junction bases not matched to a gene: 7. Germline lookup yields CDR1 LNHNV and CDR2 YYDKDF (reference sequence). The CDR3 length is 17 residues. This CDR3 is CATSRGVGGRATDTQYF. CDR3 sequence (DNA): TGTGCCACCAGCAGAGGCGTAGGCGGGAGGGCCACAGATACGCAGTATTTT.

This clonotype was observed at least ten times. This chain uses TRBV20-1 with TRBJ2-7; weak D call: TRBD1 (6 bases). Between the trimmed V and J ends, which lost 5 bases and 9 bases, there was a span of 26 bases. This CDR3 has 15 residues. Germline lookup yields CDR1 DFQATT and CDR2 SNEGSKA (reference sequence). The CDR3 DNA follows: TGCAGTGCTTCATCACTACAGGGTGGGAACTTAGTGCAGTACTTC. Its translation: CSASSLQGGNLVQYF.

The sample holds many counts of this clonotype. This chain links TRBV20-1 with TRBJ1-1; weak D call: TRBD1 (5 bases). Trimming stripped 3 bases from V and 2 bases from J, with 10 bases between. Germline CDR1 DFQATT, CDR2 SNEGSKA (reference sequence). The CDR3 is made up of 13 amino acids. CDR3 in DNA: TGCAGTGCTAGTCGGCAGGGCAACACTGAAGCTTTCTTT. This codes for CSASRQGNTEAFF.

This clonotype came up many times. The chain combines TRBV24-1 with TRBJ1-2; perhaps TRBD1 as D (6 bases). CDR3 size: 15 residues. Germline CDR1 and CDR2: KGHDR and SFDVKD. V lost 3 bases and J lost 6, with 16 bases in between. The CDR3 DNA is TGTGCCACCAGTGATGGTTCCGGGACAAAAGATGGCTACACCTTC. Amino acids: CATSDGSGTKDGYTF.

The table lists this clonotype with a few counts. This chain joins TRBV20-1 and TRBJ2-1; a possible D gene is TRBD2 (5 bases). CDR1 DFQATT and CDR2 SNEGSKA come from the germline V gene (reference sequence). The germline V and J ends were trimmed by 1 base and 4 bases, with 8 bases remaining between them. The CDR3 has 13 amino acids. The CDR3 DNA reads TGCAGTGCTAGAGTCGGGGAATACAATGAGCAGTTCTTC. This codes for CSARVGEYNEQFF.

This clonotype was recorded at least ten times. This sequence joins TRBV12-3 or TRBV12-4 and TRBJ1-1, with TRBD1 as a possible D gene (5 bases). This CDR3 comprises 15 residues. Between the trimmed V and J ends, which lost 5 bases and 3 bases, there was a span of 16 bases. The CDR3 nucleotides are TGTGCCAGCAGTCTCACCGGGGGGTGGGACACTGAAGCTTTCTTT. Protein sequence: CASSLTGGWDTEAFF.

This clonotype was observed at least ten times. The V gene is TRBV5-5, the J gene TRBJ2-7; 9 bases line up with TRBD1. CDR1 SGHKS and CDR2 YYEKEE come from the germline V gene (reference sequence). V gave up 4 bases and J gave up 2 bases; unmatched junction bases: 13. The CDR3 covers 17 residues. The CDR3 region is CASSLLPGTGKTYEQYF. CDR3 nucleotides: TGTGCCAGCAGCCTGCTTCCCGGGACAGGGAAAACCTACGAGCAGTACTTC. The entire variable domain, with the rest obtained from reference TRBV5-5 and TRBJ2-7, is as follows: DAGVTQSPTHLIKTRGQQVTLRCSPISGHKSVSWYQQVLGQGPQFIFQYYEKEERGRGNFPDRFSARQFPNYSSELNVNALLLGDSALYLCASSLLPGTGKTYEQYFGPGTRLTVT.

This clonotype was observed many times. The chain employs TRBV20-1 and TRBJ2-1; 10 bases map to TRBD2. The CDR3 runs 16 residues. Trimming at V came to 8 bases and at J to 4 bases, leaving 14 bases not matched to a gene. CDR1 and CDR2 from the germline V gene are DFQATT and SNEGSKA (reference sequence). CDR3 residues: CSPLGSGGARYNEQFF. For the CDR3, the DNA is TGCAGTCCCCTTGGGAGCGGGGGGGCGAGGTACAATGAGCAGTTCTTC.